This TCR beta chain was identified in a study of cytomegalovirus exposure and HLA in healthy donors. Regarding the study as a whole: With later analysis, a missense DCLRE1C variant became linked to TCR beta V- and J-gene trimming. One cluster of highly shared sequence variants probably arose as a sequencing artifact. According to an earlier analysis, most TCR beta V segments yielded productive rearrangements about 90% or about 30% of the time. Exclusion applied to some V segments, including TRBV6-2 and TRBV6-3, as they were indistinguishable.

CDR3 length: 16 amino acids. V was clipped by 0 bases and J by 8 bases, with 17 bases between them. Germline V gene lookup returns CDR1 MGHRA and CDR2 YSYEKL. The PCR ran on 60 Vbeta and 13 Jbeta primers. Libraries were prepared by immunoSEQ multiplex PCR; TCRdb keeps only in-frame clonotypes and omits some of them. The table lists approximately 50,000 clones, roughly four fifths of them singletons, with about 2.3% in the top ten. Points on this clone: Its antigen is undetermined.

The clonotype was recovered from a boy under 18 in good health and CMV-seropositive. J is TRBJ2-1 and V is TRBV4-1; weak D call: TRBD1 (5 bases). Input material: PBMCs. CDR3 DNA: TGCGCCAGCAGCCAAGATACGTTTCAGGGTTCGGATGAGCAGTTCTTC. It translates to CASSQDTFQGSDEQFF.